A single sample is the source of the 10 T cell receptor beta chains below, sequenced in a study of regulatory T cells in long-lasting Graves disease. The time point: newly diagnosed GD, antithyroid drugs for less than 3 months. From PBMCs, RNA was extracted and then used to make the TCR library. Building of the TCR beta libraries involved iRepertoire HTBI primers and Arm-PCR of CDR3 regions. From the multiplex PCR reads, TCRdb called clonotypes with MiXCR, one entry per CDR3 protein. The sample records about 470,000 distinct CDR3 sequences, about 16% being singletons. These records were also assigned to another study, of T cells in Graves' hyperthyroidism and ophthalmopathy.

Material: peripheral blood mononuclear cells (PBMCs), obtained at new diagnosis, from a patient treated with antithyroid drugs. Receptor source: a man aged 35 to 55 with Graves disease.

This clonotype was picked up a small number of times. This chain links TRBV28 with TRBJ2-1; 12 positions agree with TRBD2. Germline V gene data show CDR1 as MDHEN and CDR2 as SYDVKM. This CDR3 spans 15 amino acids. V dropped 6 bases and J dropped 5; count of bases not matched to a gene: 5. This chain's CDR3 is CASSLPSGRDNEQFF. The CDR3 nucleotides are TGTGCCAGCAGCCTCCCTAGCGGGAGGGACAATGAGCAGTTCTTC. Combining the CDR3 with reference TRBV28 and TRBJ2-1 gives the whole variable domain DVKVTQSSRYLVKRTGEKVFLECVQDMDHENMFWYRQDPGLGLRLIYFSYDVKMKEKGDIPEGYSVSREKKERFSLILESASTNQTSMYLCASSLPSGRDNEQFFGPGTRLTVL.

A remark on this clonotype: A far bigger clonotype differs at one base, so this is likely a read error. V and J are TRBV7-2 and TRBJ2-1; 7 nucleotides match TRBD2. The CDR3 runs to 14 residues. In germline, CDR1 is SGHTA, CDR2 FQGNSA. The J segment lost 10 bases and the V segment lost 3 bases, leaving 9 bases of the junction unmatched. This CDR3 reads CASSFPSGSYEQFF. CDR3 bases: TGTGCCAGCAGCTTCCCTAGCGGTTCCTACGAGCAGTTCTTC. Using reference TRBV7-2 and TRBJ2-1 for the parts outside the CDR3, the full variable domain is GAGVSQSPSNKVTEKGKDVELRCDPISGHTALYWYRQSLGQGLEFLIYFQGNSAPDKSGLPSDRFSAERTGGSVSTLTIQRTQQEDSAVYLCASSFPSGSYEQFFGPGTRLTVL.

This clonotype was recorded many times. The chain combines TRBV3-1 with TRBJ2-3; perhaps TRBD2 as D (5 bases). Germline V lookup: CDR1 LGHDT, CDR2 YNNKEL (reference sequence). The V gene lost 4 bases and the J gene lost 1 base, with 15 bases spanning the gap. The CDR3 has 16 amino acids. CDR3 in amino acids: CASSPQFAEGTDTQYF. CDR3 sequence (DNA): TGTGCCAGCAGCCCCCAGTTTGCGGAGGGCACAGATACGCAGTATTTT.

The V gene is TRBV6-4, the J gene TRBJ2-3; 13 bases fit TRBD2. The end of the DNA fits TRBJ2-7 better, so the J call may be wrong. The CDR3 consists of 16 residues. Germline CDR1 is MRHNA and CDR2 is SNTAGT. The CDR3 bases are TGTGCCAGCAGTGCTACGGGACTAGCGGGAACCTGCGAGCAGTACTTC. Translating it yields CASSATGLAGTCEQYF.

The CDR3 reads CASSAWGLAEAGELFF. CDR3 sequence (DNA): TGTGCCAGCAGCGCCTGGGGACTAGCTGAAGCCGGGGAGCTGTTTTTT. The genes are TRBV9 and TRBJ2-2; 9 nucleotides agree with TRBD2. The CDR3 consists of 16 residues. CDR1 is SGDLS, CDR2 YYNGEE, per germline. The ends lost 3 bases at V and 6 bases at J; junction bases unmatched: 9. The full variable domain, in which reference TRBV9 and TRBJ2-2 provide the parts outside the CDR3, is DSGVTQTPKHLITATGQRVTLRCSPRSGDLSVYWYQQSLDQGLQFLIQYYNGEERAKGNILERFSAQQFPDLHSELNLSSLELGDSALYFCASSAWGLAEAGELFFGEGSRLTVL.

This clonotype was recorded a few times. The chain carries TRBV6-4 and TRBJ2-1, with D perhaps matching TRBD2 (5 bases). The CDR3 covers 13 residues. The V end was cut by 1 base, the J end by 9 bases, with 10 bases between. Germline V gene data show CDR1 as MRHNA and CDR2 as SNTAGT. This chain's CDR3 is CASSDYGRGEQFF. The CDR3 DNA reads as TGTGCCAGCAGTGACTACGGACGGGGTGAGCAGTTCTTC.

Regarding this clonotype: With only one base between it and a far larger clone, this is likely a read error. The J gene is TRBJ2-1, the V gene TRBV11-2; TRBD2 matches 10 bases. This CDR3 is built from 15 residues. Trimming took 1 base from V and 10 from J; bases not matched to a gene: 7. Looked up from germline, CDR1 is SGHAT and CDR2 is FQNNGV. The CDR3 region is CASSLGASGSNEQFF. CDR3 nucleotides: TGTGCCAGCAGCTTAGGGGCTAGCGGGAGCAACGAGCAGTTCTTC.

The CDR3 sequence: CASSLYRGGYGYTF. The CDR3 DNA follows: TGTGCCAGCAGCTTGTACAGGGGAGGCTATGGCTACACCTTC. The rearrangement uses TRBV5-8 and TRBJ1-2; 7 bases align to TRBD1. In germline, CDR1 is SGHTS, CDR2 YDEGEE. V lost 1 base, J lost 4 bases, and 4 bases stayed unmatched. The CDR3 runs to 14 residues.

There are many counts of this clonotype. The chain has TRBV6-1 and TRBJ2-7; 7 nucleotides line up with TRBD2. Germline V CDR1 and CDR2: MNHNS, SASEGT. With V trimmed by 8 bases and J by 3 bases, 4 bases remained unmatched. The CDR3 is 12 residues long. As DNA, the CDR3 is TGTGCCAGCGGAGAGCGGGGCTACGAGCAGTACTTC. It codes for CASGERGYEQYF.

This clonotype was counted at least ten times. The chain couples TRBV28 to TRBJ2-7, with 9 nucleotides matching TRBD2. The junction had 22 bases not matched to a gene; V was cut back by 5 bases and J by 2 bases. CDR1 MDHEN and CDR2 SYDVKM come from the germline V gene. The CDR3 is 20 amino acids. The CDR3 here is CASSILGPPRSGRSAYEQYF. CDR3 in DNA: TGTGCCAGCAGTATCCTGGGACCTCCGCGTAGCGGGAGAAGTGCCTACGAGCAGTACTTC.